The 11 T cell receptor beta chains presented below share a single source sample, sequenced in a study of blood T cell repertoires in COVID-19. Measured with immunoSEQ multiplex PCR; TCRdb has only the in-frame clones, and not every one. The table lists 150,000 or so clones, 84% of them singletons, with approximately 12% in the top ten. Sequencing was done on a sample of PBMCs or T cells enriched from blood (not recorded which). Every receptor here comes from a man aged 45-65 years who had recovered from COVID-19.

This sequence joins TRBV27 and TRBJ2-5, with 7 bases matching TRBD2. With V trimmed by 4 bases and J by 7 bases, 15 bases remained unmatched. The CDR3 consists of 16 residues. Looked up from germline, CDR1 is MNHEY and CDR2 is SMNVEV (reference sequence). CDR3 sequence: CASSSWTRGASPTQYF. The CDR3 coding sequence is TGTGCCAGCAGTTCCTGGACTAGAGGGGCTTCACCGACCCAGTACTTC.

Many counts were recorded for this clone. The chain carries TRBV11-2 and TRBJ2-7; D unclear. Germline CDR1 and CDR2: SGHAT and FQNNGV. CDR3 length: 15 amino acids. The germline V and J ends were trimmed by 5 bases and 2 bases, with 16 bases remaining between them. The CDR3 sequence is CASSASGSNAYEQYF. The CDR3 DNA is TGTGCCAGCAGCGCATCCGGTTCCAACGCCTACGAGCAGTACTTC. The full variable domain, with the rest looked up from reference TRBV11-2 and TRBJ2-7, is EAGVAQSPRYKIIEKRQSVAFWCNPISGHATLYWYQQILGQGPKLLIQFQNNGVVDDSQLPKDRFSAERLKGVDSTLKIQPAKLEDSAVYLCASSASGSNAYEQYFGPGTRLTVT.

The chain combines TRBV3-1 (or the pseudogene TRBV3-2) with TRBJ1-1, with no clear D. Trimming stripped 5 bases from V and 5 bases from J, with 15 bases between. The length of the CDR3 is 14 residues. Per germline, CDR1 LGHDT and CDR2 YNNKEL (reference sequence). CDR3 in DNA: TGTGCCAGCAGCAGGCACGGGGATGGGACTGAAGCTTTCTTT. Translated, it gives CASSRHGDGTEAFF.

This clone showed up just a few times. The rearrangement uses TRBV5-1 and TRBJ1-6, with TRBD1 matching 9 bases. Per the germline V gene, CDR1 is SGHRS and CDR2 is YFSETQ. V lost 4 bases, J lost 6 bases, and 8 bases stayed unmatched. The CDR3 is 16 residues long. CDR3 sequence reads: CASSLTDRGSNSPLHF. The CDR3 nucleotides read TGCGCCAGCAGCCTTACGGACAGGGGTTCTAATTCACCCCTCCACTTT. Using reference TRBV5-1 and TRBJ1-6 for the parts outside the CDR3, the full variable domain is KAGVTQTPRYLIKTRGQQVTLSCSPISGHRSVSWYQQTPGQGLQFLFEYFSETQRNKGNFPGRFSGRQFSNSRSEMNVSTLELGDSALYLCASSLTDRGSNSPLHFGNGTRLTVT.

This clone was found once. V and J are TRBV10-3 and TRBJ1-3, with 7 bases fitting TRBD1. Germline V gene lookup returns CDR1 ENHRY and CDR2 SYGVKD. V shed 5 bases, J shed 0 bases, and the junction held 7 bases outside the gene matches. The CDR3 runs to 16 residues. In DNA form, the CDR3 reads TGTGCCATCAGTCACCCGGACAGGTCCTCTGGAAACACCATATATTTT. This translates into CAISHPDRSSGNTIYF.

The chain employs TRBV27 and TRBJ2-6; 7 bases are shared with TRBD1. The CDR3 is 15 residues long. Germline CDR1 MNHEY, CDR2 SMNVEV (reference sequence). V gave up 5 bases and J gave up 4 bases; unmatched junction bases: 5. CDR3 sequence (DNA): TGTGCCAGCAGTAAAACAGGGGCAGGGGCCAACGTCCTGACTTTC. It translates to CASSKTGAGANVLTF.

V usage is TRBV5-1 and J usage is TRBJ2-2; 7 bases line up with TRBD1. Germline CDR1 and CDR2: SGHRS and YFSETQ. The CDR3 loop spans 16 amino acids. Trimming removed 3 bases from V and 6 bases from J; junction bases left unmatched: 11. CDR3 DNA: TGCGCCAGCAGCTCCGGGACAGAGTGGGTCGCCGGGGAGCTGTTTTTT. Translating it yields CASSSGTEWVAGELFF.

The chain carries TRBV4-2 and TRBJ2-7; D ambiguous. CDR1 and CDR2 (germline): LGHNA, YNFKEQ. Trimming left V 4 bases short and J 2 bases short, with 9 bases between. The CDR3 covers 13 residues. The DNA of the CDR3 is TGTGCCAGCAGCCCGGATGGAGCCTACGAGCAGTACTTC. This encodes CASSPDGAYEQYF.

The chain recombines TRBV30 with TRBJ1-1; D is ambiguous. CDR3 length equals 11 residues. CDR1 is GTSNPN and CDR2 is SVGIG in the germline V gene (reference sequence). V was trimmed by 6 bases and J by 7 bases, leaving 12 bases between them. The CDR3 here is CACVMRGEAFF. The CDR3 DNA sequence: TGTGCCTGTGTCATGAGAGGTGAAGCTTTCTTT.

This CDR3 is CASSWGVGEKLFF. In DNA, the CDR3 is TGTGCCAGCAGTTGGGGGGTTGGTGAAAAACTGTTTTTT. The gene calls are TRBV6-5 and TRBJ1-4, with D possibly being TRBD1 (5 bases). This CDR3 spans 13 amino acids. V lost 4 bases to trimming and J lost 7 bases, with 10 bases between them. Per the germline V gene, CDR1 is MNHEY and CDR2 is SVGAGI.

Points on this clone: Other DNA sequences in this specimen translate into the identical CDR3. CDR3 in DNA: TGTGCCAGCTCCGACAGGGACTCTGGAAACACCATATATTTT. Its translation is CASSDRDSGNTIYF. This sequence joins TRBV28 and TRBJ1-3, with TRBD1 matching over 7 bases. This CDR3 spans 14 amino acids. Germline CDR1 MDHEN, CDR2 SYDVKM. The V and J ends lost 8 bases and 0 bases, in that order; junction bases with no gene match: 4. The variable domain in full, with the rest retrieved from reference TRBV28 and TRBJ1-3, is DVKVTQSSRYLVKRTGEKVFLECVQDMDHENMFWYRQDPGLGLRLIYFSYDVKMKEKGDIPEGYSVSREKKERFSLILESASTNQTSMYLCASSDRDSGNTIYFGEGSWLTVV.